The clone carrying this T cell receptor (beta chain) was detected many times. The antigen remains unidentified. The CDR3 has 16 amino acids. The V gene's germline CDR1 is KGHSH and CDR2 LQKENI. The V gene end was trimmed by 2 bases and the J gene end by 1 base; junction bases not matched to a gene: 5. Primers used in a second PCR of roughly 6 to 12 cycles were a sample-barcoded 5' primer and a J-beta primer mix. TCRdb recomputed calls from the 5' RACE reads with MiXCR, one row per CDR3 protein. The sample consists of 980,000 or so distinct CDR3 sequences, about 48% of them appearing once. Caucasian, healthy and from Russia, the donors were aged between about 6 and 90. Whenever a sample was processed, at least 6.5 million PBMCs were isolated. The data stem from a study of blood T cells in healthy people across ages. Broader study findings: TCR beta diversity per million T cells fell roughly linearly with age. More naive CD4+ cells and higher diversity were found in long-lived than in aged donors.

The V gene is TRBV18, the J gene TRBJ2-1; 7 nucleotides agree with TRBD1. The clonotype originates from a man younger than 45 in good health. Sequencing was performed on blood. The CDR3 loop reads CASSPSTGQSYNEQFF. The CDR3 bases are TGTGCCAGCTCACCATCGACAGGGCAGTCCTACAATGAGCAGTTCTTC.